Listed here are 6 T cell receptor beta chains from one sample, sequenced in a study of blood T cell repertoires in COVID-19. Sequenced by immunoSEQ multiplex PCR; TCRdb stores in-frame clones only, minus some. The table records fewer than 70,000 clones, approximately 87% of them present only once. Sequences were obtained from peripheral blood. These receptor sequences come from a human donor in a cohort sampled during active COVID-19.

The chain has TRBV27 and TRBJ2-7, with D unresolved. This CDR3 region has 11 residues. Trimming took off 3 bases at V and 6 bases at J, with 6 bases between the two ends. CDR1 is MNHEY, CDR2 SMNVEV, per germline (reference sequence). DNA for the CDR3: TGTGCCAGCAGTTTCCTAGGCGAGCAGTACTTC. This sequence encodes CASSFLGEQYF.

The rearrangement uses TRBV24-1 and TRBJ2-1; TRBD2 might be the D (5 bases). CDR1 and CDR2 from the germline V gene are KGHDR and SFDVKD. The CDR3 is made up of 16 amino acids. V was trimmed by 1 base and J by 0 bases, leaving 9 bases between them. CDR3 residues: CATSDFSGTSYNEQFF. CDR3 nucleotide sequence: TGTGCCACCAGTGATTTCTCGGGAACCTCCTACAATGAGCAGTTCTTC.

The genes are TRBV19 and TRBJ1-1; D not certain. Trimming stripped 6 bases from V and 3 bases from J, with 14 bases between. The germline CDR1 and CDR2 sequences are LNHDA and SQIVND (reference sequence). The CDR3 consists of 14 residues. CDR3 region: CASSISNTDTEAFF. CDR3 nucleotide sequence: TGTGCCAGTAGCATATCCAATACAGACACTGAAGCTTTCTTT.

The rearrangement uses TRBV9 and TRBJ1-1, with 7 bases that match TRBD1. CDR1 SGDLS and CDR2 YYNGEE come from the germline V gene. V shed 3 bases and J 4 bases; nucleotides not matched to a gene: 3. CDR3 length: 13 amino acids. CDR3 sequence: CASSETGSTEAFF. The CDR3 DNA follows: TGTGCCAGCAGCGAGACAGGGTCCACTGAAGCTTTCTTT.

In this sample, this clone turned up a few times. The chain recombines TRBV10-3 with TRBJ2-7; tentative D call: TRBD2 (6 bases). The ends were cut back, 3 bases at V and 3 bases at J, with 9 bases in the middle. CDR1 is ENHRY, CDR2 SYGVKD, per germline. CDR3 length equals 13 residues. The CDR3 DNA follows: TGTGCCATCAGTGAAACTAGCAGCTACGAGCAGTACTTC. Its translation: CAISETSSYEQYF.

J is TRBJ1-5 and V is TRBV6-5, with D tentatively TRBD1 (6 bases). Germline CDR1 and CDR2: MNHEY and SVGAGI. The V and J ends lost 6 bases and 6 bases respectively, with 12 bases between them. The length of the CDR3 is 13 residues. The CDR3 loop is CASRQGLSQPQHF. The DNA for the CDR3 is TGTGCCAGCAGACAGGGATTGAGTCAGCCCCAGCATTTT.